This section outlines one TCR beta chain sequence together with its context. This record comes from a study of control samples from healthy donors and cancer patients. The method was immunoSEQ multiplex PCR; TCRdb's version includes in-frame clones alone and lacks a portion of them. The repertoire holds 150,000 to 180,000 clones, about 94% seen once, with about 5.6% in the top ten. This receptor was identified in a man in his forties or fifties in good health. The material sequenced was blood.

Written as DNA, the CDR3 is TGTGCCAGCAGCCCCCAGGGGGCAGGTGAGCAGTTCTTC. Translated: CASSPQGAGEQFF. The chain joins TRBV11-3 to TRBJ2-1; 8 nucleotides line up with TRBD1. This CDR3 comprises 13 residues. With V trimmed by 5 bases and J by 9 bases, 6 bases remained unmatched. The germline V gene encodes CDR1 SGHNT and CDR2 YENEEA. Variable domain in full (rest from reference TRBV11-3 and TRBJ2-1): EAGVVQSPRYKIIEKKQPVAFWCNPISGHNTLYWYLQNLGQGPELLIRYENEEAVDDSQLPKDRFSAERLKGVDSTLKIQPAELGDSAVYLCASSPQGAGEQFFGPGTRLTVL.